This record covers a single TCR beta chain. The antigen is unknown. This entry belongs to a study of long-term antiretroviral therapy in people with HIV. Study outcomes and limitations: Transplant-donor-level diversity was not reached after ART, though diversity increased.

At survey level, the immunoSEQ assay was run in its v3.0 version. TCRdb's table, derived via immunoSEQ multiplex PCR, lists solely in-frame clones and lacks some. The sample holds roughly 15,000 clones, approximately 91% seen once. Treatment of all HIV participants took place in the United States. CDR3 length: 13 amino acids. The V and J ends lost 6 bases and 1 base respectively, with 9 bases between them. Germline CDR1 is MNHEY and CDR2 is SVGAGI. The V gene is TRBV6-5, the J gene TRBJ1-1; unclear D gene. The source material was unsorted PBMCs, sampled 6.2 years after starting antiretroviral therapy. This clonotype was obtained from a man aged 35 to 55 with HIV. The CDR3 nucleotides are TGTGCCAGCAGCCCCAGACAGAACACTGAAGCTTTCTTT. Residues: CASSPRQNTEAFF.